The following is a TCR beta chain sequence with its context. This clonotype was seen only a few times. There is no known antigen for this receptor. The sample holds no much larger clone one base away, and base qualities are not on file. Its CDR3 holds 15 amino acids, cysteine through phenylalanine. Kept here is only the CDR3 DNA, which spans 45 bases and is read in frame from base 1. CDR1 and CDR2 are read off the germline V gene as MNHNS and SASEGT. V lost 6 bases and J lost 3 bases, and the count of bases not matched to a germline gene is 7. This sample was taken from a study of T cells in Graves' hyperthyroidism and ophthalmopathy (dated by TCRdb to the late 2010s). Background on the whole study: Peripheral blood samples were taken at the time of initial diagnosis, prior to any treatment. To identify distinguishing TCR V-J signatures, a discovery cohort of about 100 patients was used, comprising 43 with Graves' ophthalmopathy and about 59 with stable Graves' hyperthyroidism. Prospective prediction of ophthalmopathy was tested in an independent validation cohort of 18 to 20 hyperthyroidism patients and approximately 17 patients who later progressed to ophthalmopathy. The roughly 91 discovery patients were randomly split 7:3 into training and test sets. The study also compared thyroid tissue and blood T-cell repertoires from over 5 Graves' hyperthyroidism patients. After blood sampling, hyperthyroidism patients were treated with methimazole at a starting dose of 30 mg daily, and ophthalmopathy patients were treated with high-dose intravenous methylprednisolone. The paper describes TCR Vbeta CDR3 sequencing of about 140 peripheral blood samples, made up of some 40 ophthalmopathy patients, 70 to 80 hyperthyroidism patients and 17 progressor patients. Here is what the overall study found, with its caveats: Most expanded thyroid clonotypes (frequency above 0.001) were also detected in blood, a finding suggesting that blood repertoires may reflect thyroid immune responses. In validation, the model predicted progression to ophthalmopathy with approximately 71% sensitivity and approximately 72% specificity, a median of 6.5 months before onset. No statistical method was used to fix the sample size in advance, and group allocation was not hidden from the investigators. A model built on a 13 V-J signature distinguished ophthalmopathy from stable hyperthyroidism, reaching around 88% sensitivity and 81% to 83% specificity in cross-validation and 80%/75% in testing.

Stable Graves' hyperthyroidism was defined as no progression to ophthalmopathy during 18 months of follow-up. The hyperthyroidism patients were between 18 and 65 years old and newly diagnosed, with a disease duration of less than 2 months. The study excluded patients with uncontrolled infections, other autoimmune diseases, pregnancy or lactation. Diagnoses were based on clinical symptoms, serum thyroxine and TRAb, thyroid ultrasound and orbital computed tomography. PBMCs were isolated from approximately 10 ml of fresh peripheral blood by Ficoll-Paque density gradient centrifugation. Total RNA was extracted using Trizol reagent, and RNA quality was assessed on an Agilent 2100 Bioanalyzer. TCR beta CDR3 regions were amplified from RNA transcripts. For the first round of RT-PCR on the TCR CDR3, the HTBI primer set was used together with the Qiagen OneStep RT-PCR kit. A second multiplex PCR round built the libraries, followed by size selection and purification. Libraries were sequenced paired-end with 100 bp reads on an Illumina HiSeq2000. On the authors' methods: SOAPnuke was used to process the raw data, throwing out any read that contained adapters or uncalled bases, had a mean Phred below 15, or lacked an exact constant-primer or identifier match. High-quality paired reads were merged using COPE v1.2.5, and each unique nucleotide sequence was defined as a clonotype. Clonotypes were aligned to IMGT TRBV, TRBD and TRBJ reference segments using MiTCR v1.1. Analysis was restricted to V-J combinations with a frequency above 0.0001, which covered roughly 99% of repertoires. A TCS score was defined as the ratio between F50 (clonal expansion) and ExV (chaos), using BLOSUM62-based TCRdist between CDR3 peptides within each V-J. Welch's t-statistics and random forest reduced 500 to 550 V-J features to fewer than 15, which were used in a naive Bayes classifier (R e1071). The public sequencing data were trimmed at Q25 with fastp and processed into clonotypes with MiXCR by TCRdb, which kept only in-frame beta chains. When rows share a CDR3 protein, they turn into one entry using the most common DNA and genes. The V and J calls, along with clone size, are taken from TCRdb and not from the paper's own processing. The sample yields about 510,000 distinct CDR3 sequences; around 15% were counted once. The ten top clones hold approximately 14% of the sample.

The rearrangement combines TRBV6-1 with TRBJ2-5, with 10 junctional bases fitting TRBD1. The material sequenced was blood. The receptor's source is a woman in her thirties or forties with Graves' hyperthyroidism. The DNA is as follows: TGTGCCAGCAGGCCTACCGGGACAGGGGAAGAGACCCAGTACTTC. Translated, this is CASRPTGTGEETQYF.